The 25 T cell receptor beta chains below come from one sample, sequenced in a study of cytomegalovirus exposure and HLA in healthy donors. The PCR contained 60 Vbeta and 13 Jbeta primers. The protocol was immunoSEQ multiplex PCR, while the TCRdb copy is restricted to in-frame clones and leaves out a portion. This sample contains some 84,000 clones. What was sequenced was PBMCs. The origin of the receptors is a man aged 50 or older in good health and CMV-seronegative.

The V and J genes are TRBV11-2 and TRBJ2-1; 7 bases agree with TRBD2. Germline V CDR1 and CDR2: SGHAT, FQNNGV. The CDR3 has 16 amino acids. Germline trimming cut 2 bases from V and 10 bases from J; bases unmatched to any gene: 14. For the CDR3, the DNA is TGTGCCAGCAGCTTAAGATCGACTAGCCGAAGGTGGGAGCAGTTCTTC. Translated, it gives CASSLRSTSRRWEQFF.

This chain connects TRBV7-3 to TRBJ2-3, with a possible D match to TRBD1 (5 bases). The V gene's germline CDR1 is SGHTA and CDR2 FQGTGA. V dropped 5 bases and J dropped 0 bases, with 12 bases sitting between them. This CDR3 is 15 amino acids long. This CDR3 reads CASSQYRLSTDTQYF. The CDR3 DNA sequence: TGTGCCAGCAGCCAATACAGGCTTAGCACAGATACGCAGTATTTT.

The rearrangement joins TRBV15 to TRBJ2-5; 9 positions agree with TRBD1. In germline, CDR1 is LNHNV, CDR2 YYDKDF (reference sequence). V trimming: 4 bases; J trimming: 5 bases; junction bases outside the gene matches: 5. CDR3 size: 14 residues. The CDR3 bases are TGTGCCACCAGCACTCGGACAGGGGTTGAGACCCAGTACTTC. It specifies CATSTRTGVETQYF.

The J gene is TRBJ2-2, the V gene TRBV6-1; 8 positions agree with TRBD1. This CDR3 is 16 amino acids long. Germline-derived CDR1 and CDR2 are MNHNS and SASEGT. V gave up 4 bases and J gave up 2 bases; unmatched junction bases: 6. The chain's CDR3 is CASSAGTGYNTGELFF. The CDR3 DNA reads TGTGCCAGCAGTGCGGGGACAGGCTATAACACCGGGGAGCTGTTTTTT.

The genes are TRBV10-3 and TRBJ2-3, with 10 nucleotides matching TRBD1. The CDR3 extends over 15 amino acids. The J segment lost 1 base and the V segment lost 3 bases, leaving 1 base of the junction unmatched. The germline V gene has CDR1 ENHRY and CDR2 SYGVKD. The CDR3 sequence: CAISDGTGGTDTQYF. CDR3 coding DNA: TGTGCCATCAGTGACGGGACAGGGGGCACAGATACGCAGTATTTT.

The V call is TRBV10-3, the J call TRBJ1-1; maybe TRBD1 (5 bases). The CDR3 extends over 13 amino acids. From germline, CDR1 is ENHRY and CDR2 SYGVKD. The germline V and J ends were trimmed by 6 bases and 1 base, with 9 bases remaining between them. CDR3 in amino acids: CAIRKTENTEAFF. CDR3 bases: TGTGCCATCAGGAAGACAGAGAACACTGAAGCTTTCTTT.

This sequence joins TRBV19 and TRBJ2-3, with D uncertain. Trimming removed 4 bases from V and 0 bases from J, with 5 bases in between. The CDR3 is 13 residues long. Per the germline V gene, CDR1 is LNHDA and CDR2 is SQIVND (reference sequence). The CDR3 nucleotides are TGTGCCAGTAGTAATCCAAGCACAGATACGCAGTATTTT. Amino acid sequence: CASSNPSTDTQYF. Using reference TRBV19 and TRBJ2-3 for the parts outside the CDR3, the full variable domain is DGGITQSPKYLFRKEGQNVTLSCEQNLNHDAMYWYRQDPGQGLRLIYYSQIVNDFQKGDIAEGYSVSREKKESFPLTVTSAQKNPTAFYLCASSNPSTDTQYFGPGTRLTVL.

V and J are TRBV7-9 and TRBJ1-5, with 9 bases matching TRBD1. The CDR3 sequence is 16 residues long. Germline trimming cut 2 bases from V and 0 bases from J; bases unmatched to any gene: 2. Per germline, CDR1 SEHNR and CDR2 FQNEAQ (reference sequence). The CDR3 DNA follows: TGTGCCAGCAGCTTAATGGGACAGGGTAGCAATCAGCCCCAGCATTTT. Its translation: CASSLMGQGSNQPQHF.

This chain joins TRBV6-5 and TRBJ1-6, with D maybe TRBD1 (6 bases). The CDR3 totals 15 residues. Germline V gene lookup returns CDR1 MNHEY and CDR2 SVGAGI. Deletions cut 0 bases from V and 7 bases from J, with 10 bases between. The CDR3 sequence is CASSYSTGANSPLHF. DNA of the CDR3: TGTGCCAGCAGTTACTCGACAGGTGCGAATTCACCCCTCCACTTT.

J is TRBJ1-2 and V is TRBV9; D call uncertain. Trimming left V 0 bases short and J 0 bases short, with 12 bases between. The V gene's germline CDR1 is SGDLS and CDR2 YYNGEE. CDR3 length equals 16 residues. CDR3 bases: TGTGCCAGCAGCGTAGAGGTACAGCCCCCTAACTATGGCTACACCTTC. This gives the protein CASSVEVQPPNYGYTF.

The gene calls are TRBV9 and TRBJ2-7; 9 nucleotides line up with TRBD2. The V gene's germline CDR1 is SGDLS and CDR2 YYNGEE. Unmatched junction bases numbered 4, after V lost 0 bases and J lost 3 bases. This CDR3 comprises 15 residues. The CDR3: CASSVGLAANYEQYF. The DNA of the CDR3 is TGTGCCAGCAGCGTAGGACTAGCGGCCAACTACGAGCAGTACTTC.

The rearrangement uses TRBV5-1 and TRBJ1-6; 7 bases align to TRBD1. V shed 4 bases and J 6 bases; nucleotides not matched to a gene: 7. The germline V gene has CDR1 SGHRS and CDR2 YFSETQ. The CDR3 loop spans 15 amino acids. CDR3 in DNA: TGCGCCAGCAGCATTACCGGGACAGTTAATTCACCCCTCCACTTT. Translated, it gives CASSITGTVNSPLHF.

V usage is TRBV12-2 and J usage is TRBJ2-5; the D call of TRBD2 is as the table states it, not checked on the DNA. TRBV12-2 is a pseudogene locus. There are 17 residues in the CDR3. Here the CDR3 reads CASRLEGLADDGETQYF. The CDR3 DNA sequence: TGTGCAAGTCGCTTAGAGGGACTAGCGGACGACGGGGAGACCCAGTACTTC.

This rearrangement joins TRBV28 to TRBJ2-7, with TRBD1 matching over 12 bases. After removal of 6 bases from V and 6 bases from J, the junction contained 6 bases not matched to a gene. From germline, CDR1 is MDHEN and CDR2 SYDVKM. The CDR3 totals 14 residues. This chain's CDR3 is CASSAGTGGREQYF. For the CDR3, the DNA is TGTGCCAGCAGCGCGGGGACAGGGGGCCGCGAGCAGTACTTC.

CDR3 nucleotide sequence: TGTGCCAGCAGTGAAGCCGGGACAGGTAACCCTATACAGTACTTC. Residues: CASSEAGTGNPIQYF. The V call is TRBV6-1, the J call TRBJ2-4; 8 nucleotides match TRBD1. J gave up 13 bases and V 0 bases, and 11 bases lay outside the gene matches. Germline values: CDR1 MNHNS, CDR2 SASEGT. The CDR3 sequence is 15 residues long.

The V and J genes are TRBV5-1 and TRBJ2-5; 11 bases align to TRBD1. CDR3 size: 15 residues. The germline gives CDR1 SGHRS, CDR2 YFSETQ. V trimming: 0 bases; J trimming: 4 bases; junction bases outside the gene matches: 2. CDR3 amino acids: CASSLGGQGGETQYF. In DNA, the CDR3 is TGCGCCAGCAGCTTGGGGGGACAGGGGGGAGAGACCCAGTACTTC.

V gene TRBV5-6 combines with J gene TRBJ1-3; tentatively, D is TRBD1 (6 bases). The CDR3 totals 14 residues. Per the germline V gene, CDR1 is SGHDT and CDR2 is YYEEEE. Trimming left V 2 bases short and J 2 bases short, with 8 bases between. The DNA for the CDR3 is TGTGCCAGCAGCTTCACAGGGACTGGAAACACCATATATTTT. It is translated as CASSFTGTGNTIYF. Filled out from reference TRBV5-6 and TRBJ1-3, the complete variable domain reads DAGVTQSPTHLIKTRGQQVTLRCSPKSGHDTVSWYQQALGQGPQFIFQYYEEEERQRGNFPDRFSGHQFPNYSSELNVNALLLGDSALYLCASSFTGTGNTIYFGEGSWLTVV.

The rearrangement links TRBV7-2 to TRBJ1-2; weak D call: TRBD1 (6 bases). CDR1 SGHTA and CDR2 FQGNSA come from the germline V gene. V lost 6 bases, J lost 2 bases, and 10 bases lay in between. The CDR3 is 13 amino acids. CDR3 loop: CASRGTSNYGYTF. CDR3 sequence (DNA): TGTGCCAGCAGGGGGACATCAAACTATGGCTACACCTTC.

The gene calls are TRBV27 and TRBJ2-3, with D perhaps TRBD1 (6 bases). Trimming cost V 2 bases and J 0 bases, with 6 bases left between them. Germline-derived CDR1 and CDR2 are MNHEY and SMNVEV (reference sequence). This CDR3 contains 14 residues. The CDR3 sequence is CASSLQGSTDTQYF. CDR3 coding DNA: TGTGCCAGCAGTTTACAGGGGAGCACAGATACGCAGTATTTT.

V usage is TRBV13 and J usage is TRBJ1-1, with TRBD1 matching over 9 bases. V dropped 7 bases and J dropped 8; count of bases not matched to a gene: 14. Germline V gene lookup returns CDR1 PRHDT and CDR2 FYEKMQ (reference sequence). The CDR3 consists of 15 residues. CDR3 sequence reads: CASIRKGQGIFEAFF. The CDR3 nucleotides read TGTGCCAGCATCCGGAAGGGACAGGGAATTTTCGAAGCTTTCTTT.

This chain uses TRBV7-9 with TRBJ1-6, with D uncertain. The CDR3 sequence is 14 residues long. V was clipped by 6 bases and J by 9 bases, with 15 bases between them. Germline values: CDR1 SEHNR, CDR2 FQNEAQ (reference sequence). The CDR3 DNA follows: TGTGCCAGCAGTTCTCACAGTATCGGTTCACCCCTCCACTTT. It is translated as CASSSHSIGSPLHF.

CDR3 sequence (DNA): TGTGCCAGCAGTTATATGGCAGCTAATGAAAAACTGTTTTTT. Protein sequence: CASSYMAANEKLFF. V usage is TRBV27 and J usage is TRBJ1-4, with D unclear. The V end lost 4 bases, the J end lost 3 bases, and 9 bases lay between the germline ends. The V gene's germline CDR1 is MNHEY and CDR2 SMNVEV (reference sequence). CDR3 length: 14 residues.

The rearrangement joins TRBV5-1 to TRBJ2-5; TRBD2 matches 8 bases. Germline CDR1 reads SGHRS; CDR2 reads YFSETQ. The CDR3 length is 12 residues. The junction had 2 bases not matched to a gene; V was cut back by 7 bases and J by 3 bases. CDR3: CASRGGEETQYF. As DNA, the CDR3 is TGCGCCAGCCGGGGGGGGGAAGAGACCCAGTACTTC.

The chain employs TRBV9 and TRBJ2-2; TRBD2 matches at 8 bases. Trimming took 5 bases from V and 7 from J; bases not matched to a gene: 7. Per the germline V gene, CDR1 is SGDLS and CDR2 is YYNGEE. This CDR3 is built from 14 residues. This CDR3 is CASRDGLARGELFF. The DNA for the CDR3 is TGTGCCAGCAGAGATGGACTAGCACGCGGGGAGCTGTTTTTT.

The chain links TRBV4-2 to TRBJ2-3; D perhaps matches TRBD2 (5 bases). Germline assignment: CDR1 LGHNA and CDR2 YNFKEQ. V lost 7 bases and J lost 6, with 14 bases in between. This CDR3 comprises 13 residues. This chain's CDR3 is CASNADGLDTQYF. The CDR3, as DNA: TGTGCCAGCAACGCCGACGGACTGGATACGCAGTATTTT.